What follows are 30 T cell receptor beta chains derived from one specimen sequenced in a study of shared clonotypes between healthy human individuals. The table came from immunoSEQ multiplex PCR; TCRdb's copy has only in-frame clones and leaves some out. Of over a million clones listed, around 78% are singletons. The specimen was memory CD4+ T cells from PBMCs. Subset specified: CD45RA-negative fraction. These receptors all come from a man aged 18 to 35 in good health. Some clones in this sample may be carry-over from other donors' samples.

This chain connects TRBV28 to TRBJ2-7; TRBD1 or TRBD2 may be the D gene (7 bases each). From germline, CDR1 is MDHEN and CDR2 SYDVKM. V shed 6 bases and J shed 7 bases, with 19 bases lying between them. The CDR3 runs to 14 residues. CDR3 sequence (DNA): TGTGCCAGCAGGACTAGCCTTGGGACAGTTGAGCAGTACTTC. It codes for CASRTSLGTVEQYF.

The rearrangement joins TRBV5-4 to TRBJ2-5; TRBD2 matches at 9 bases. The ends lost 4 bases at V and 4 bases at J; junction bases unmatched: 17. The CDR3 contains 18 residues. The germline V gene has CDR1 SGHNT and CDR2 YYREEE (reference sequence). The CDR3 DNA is TGTGCCAGCAGCGGCTTCCAGGGAAGGGCGGGAGGGCGAGAGACCCAGTACTTC. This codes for CASSGFQGRAGGRETQYF.

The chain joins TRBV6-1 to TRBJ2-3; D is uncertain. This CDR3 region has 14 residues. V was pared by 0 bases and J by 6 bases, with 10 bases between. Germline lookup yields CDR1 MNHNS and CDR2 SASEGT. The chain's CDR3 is CASSEAVVVDTQYF. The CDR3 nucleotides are TGTGCCAGCAGTGAAGCTGTGGTTGTGGATACGCAGTATTTT.

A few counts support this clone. The CDR3 nucleotides are TGCAGCGTTTTGTTAGGGGGATGGAATCAGCCCCAGCATTTT. It encodes CSVLLGGWNQPQHF. The chain employs TRBV29-1 and TRBJ1-5; a possible D gene is TRBD1 (6 bases). The V end was cut by 5 bases, the J end by 4 bases, with 15 bases between. This CDR3 region has 14 residues. The germline V gene has CDR1 SQVTM and CDR2 ANQGSEA.

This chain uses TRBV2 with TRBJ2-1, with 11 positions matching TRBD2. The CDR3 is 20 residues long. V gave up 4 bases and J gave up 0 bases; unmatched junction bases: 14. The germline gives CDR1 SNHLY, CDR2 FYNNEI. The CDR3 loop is CASSGLAGGGFGSSYNEQFF. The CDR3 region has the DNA TGTGCCAGCAGTGGTCTAGCGGGAGGAGGTTTCGGGAGCTCCTACAATGAGCAGTTCTTC.

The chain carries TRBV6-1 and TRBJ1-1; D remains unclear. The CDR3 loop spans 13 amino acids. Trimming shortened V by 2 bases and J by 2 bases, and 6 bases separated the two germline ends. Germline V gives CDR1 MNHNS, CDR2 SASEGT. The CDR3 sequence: CASSEPLNTEAFF. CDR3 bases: TGTGCCAGCAGTGAACCTTTAAACACTGAAGCTTTCTTT.

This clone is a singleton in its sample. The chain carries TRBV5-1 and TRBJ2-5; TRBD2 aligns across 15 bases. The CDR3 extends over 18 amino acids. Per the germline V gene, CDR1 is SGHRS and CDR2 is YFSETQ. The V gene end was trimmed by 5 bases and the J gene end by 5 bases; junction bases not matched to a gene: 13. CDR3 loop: CASSPGLAGGVRRETQYF. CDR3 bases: TGCGCCAGCAGTCCGGGACTAGCGGGAGGCGTCCGACGGGAGACCCAGTACTTC.

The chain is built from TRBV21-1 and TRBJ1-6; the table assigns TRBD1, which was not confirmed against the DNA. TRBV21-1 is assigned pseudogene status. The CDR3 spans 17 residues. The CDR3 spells CASSKAQGQLIGSPLHF. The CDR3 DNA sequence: TGTGCCAGCAGCAAGGCGCAGGGACAACTAATTGGATCACCCCTCCACTTT.

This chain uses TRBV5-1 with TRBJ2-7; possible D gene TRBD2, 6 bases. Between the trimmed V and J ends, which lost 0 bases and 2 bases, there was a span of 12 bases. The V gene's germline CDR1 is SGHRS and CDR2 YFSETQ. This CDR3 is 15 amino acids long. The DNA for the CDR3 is TGCGCCAGCAGCTTGGTCGGGGGATCCACCTACGAGCAGTACTTC. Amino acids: CASSLVGGSTYEQYF.

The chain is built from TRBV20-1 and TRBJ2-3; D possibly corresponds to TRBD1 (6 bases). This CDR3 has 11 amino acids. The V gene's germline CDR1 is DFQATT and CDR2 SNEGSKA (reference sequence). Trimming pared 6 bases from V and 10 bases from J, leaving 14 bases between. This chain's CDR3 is CSAGGSVAQYF. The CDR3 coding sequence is TGCAGTGCAGGGGGTTCGGTTGCGCAGTATTTT.

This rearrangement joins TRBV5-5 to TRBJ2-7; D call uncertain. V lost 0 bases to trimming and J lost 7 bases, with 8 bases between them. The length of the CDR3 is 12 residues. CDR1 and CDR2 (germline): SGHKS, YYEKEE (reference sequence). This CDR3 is CASSLALGEQYF. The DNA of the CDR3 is TGTGCCAGCAGCTTGGCCTTGGGTGAGCAGTACTTC.

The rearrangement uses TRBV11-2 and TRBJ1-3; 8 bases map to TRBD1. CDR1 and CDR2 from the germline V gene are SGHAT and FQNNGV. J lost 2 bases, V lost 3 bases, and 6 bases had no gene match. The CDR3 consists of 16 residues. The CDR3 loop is CASSLRDRTTGNTIYF. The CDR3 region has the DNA TGTGCCAGCAGCTTGCGGGACAGGACAACTGGAAACACCATATATTTT. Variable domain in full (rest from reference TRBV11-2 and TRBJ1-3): EAGVAQSPRYKIIEKRQSVAFWCNPISGHATLYWYQQILGQGPKLLIQFQNNGVVDDSQLPKDRFSAERLKGVDSTLKIQPAKLEDSAVYLCASSLRDRTTGNTIYFGEGSWLTVV.

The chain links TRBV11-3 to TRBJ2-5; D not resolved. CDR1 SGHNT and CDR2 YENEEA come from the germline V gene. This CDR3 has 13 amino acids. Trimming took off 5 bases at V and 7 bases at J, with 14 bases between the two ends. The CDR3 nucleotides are TGTGCCAGCAGCCGGGTTGAGAGTGGGACCCAGTACTTC. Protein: CASSRVESGTQYF. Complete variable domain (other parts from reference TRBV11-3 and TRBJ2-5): EAGVVQSPRYKIIEKKQPVAFWCNPISGHNTLYWYLQNLGQGPELLIRYENEEAVDDSQLPKDRFSAERLKGVDSTLKIQPAELGDSAVYLCASSRVESGTQYFGPGTRLLVL.

Here the CDR3 DNA reads TGCGCCAGCAGCCAAGACTCCGGGAGGGCCGGGGATGAGCAGTTCTTC. Its protein is CASSQDSGRAGDEQFF. This chain uses TRBV4-3 with TRBJ2-1, with TRBD2 identical over 8 bases. Germline-derived CDR1 and CDR2 are LGHNA and YSLEER. The CDR3 extends over 16 amino acids. The V segment lost 0 bases and the J segment 8 bases; nucleotides outside the gene matches: 9.

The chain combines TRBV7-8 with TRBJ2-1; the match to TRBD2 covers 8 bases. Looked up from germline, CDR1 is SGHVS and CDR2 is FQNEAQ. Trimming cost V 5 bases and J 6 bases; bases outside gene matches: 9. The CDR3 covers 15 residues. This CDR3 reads CASSLPVGRGNEQFF. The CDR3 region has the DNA TGTGCCAGCAGCCTTCCGGTCGGGAGGGGCAATGAGCAGTTCTTC. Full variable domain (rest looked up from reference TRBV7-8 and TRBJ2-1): GAGVSQSPRYKVAKRGQDVALRCDPISGHVSLFWYQQALGQGPEFLTYFQNEAQLDKSGLPSDRFFAERPEGSVSTLKIQRTQQEDSAVYLCASSLPVGRGNEQFFGPGTRLTVL.

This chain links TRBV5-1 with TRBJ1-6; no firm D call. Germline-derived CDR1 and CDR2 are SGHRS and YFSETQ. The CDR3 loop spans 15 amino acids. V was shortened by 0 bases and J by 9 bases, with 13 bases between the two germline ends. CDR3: CASSLAGRGISPLHF. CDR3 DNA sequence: TGCGCCAGCAGCTTGGCCGGGCGAGGGATTTCACCCCTCCACTTT.

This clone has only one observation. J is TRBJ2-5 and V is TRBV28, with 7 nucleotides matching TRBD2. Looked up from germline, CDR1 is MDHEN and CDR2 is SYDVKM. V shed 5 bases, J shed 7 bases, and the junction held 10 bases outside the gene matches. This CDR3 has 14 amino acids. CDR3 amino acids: CASSPHGEGATQYF. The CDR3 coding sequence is TGTGCCAGCAGTCCTCACGGGGAGGGTGCGACCCAGTACTTC.

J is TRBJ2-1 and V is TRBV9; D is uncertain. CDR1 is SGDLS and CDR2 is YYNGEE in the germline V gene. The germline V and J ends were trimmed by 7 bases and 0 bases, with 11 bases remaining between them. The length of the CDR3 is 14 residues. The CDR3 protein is CASGPLSSYNEQFF. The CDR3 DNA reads TGTGCCAGCGGTCCTCTCAGCTCCTACAATGAGCAGTTCTTC.

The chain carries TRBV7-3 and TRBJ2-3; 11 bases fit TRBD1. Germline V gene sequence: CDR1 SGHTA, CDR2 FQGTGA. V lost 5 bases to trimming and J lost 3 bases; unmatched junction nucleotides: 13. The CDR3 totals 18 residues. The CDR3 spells CASSATFTGQGVTDTQYF. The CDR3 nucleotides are TGTGCCAGCAGCGCTACCTTCACGGGACAGGGGGTTACAGATACGCAGTATTTT. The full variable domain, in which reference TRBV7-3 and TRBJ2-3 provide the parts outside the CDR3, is GAGVSQTPSNKVTEKGKYVELRCDPISGHTALYWYRQSLGQGPEFLIYFQGTGAADDSGLPNDRFFAVRPEGSVSTLKIQRTERGDSAVYLCASSATFTGQGVTDTQYFGPGTRLTVL.

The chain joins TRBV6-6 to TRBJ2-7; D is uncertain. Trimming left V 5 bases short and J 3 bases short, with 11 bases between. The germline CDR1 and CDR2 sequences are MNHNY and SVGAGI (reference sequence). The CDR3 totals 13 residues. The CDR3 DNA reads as TGTGCCAGCAGTGAGACCAACGGCTACGAGCAGTACTTC. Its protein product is CASSETNGYEQYF.

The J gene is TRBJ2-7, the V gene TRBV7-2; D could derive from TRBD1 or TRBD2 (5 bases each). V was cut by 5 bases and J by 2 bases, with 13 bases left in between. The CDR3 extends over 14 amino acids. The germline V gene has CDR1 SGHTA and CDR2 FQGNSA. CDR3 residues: CASSRRGVTYEQYF. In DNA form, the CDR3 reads TGTGCCAGCAGCCGCAGAGGGGTTACCTACGAGCAGTACTTC. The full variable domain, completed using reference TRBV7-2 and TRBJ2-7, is GAGVSQSPSNKVTEKGKDVELRCDPISGHTALYWYRQSLGQGLEFLIYFQGNSAPDKSGLPSDRFSAERTGGSVSTLTIQRTQQEDSAVYLCASSRRGVTYEQYFGPGTRLTVT.

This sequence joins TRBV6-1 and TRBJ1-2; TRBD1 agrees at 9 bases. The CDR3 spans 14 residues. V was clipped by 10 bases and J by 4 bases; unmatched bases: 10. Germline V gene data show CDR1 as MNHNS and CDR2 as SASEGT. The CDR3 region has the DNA TGTGCCACTGGACAGGGGACCTTCGGCTATGGCTACACCTTC. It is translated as CATGQGTFGYGYTF.

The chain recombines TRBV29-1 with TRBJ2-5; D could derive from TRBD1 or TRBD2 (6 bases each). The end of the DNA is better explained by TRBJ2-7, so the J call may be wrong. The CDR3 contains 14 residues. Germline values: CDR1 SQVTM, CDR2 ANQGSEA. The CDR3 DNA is TGCAGCGTTGAGAGGGGGGCGGATTCCTACGAGCAGTACTTC. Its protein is CSVERGADSYEQYF.

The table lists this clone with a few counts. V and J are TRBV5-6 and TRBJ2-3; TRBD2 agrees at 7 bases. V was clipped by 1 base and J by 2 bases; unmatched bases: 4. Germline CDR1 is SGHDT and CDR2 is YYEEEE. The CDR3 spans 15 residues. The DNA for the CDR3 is TGTGCCAGCAGCTTGCTGGCGGGAGACACAGATACGCAGTATTTT. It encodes CASSLLAGDTDTQYF.

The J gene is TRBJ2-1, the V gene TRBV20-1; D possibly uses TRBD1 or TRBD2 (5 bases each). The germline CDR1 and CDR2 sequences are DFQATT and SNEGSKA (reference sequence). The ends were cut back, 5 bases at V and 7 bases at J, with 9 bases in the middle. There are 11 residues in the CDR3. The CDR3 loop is CSAPEGNEQFF. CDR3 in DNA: TGCAGTGCTCCAGAGGGGAATGAGCAGTTCTTC.

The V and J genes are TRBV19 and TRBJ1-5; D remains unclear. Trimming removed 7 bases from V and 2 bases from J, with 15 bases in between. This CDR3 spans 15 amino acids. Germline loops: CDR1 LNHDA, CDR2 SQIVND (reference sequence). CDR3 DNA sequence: TGTGCCAGTACCAGATCCGGGCAGGGCAATCAGCCCCAGCATTTT. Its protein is CASTRSGQGNQPQHF.

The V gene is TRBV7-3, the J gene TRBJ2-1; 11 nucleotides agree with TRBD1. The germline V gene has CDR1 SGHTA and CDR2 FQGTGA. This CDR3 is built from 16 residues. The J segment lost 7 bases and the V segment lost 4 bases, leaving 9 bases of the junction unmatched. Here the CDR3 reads CASSSRTGGARNEQFF. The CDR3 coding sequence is TGTGCCAGCAGCTCCCGGACAGGGGGCGCGAGGAATGAGCAGTTCTTC.

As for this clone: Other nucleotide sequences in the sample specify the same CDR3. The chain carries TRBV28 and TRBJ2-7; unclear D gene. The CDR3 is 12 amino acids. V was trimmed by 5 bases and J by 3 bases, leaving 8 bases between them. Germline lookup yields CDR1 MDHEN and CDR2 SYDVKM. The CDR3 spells CASSPRLYEQYF. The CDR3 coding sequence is TGTGCCAGCAGTCCCCGCCTCTACGAGCAGTACTTC. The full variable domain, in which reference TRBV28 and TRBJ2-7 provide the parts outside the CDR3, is DVKVTQSSRYLVKRTGEKVFLECVQDMDHENMFWYRQDPGLGLRLIYFSYDVKMKEKGDIPEGYSVSREKKERFSLILESASTNQTSMYLCASSPRLYEQYFGPGTRLTVT.

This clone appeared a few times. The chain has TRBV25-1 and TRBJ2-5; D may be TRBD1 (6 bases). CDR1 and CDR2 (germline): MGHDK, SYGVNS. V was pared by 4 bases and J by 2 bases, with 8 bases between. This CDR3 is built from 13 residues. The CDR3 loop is CASSVDRQETQYF. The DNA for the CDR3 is TGTGCCAGCAGTGTGGACAGACAAGAGACCCAGTACTTC.

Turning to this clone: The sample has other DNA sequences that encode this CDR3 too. CDR3 coding DNA: TGCGCCAGCAGCCAAAGCGAGACCCAGTACTTC. Amino acids: CASSQSETQYF. V and J are TRBV4-1 and TRBJ2-5, with unresolved D. There are 11 residues in the CDR3. V was shortened by 2 bases and J by 5 bases, with 3 bases between the two germline ends. The germline V gene has CDR1 MGHRA and CDR2 YSYEKL.